This T cell receptor beta chain was identified during a study of T cell responses to AZD1222 COVID-19 vaccine. Study-level points and caveats: The repertoires were collected only after the peak T cell response. Spike-spanning, vaccine-associated CD4 TCRs were dominant at 160-218 and 743-854.

In germline, CDR1 is MNHEY, CDR2 SVGAGI. Trimming removed 0 bases at V and 7 bases at J, with 15 bases between. This CDR3 comprises 15 residues. The study pooled second doses at about 4 or about 12 weeks. Generated by immunoSEQ multiplex PCR, the TCRdb table keeps only in-frame clones and is missing some. The table records approximately 150,000 clones, 92% of them present only once. Regarding this clone: Its antigen is not identified.

Material: peripheral blood, obtained 28 days after the second AZD1222 dose. The clonotype was recovered from an adult who received the AZD1222 COVID-19 vaccine. The chain links TRBV6-5 to TRBJ1-2, with a possible D match to TRBD1 (6 bases). The CDR3 loop is CASSYSTGGAGGYTF. The DNA for the CDR3 is TGTGCCAGCAGTTACTCGACTGGGGGCGCGGGTGGCTACACCTTC.